This T cell receptor (beta chain) stems from a study of T cell repertoires in cytomegalovirus infection. Study overall: Well-studied HLA-B-restricted CMV epitopes were used in the study alongside recently identified HLA-C-restricted ones. Based on public TCR beta signatures, there were indications of CMV infection and of a matching HLA type. Whole-study findings and limits: HLA-C-restricted CMV clonotypes gave the most frequent clonotype in two of eight donors. Frequencies of public TCR beta families were cumulated, and this identified carriers of CMV plus the relevant HLA.

TCRdb independently ran MiXCR on the reads; one entry per CDR3 protein. The repertoire includes hundreds of thousands of distinct CDR3 sequences, under 40% of them detected once, and 13% sits in the top ten. This clonotype occurred a few times. Its target is not known. This CDR3 is built from 15 residues. Germline CDR1 MDHEN, CDR2 SYDVKM. With V trimmed by 7 bases and J by 10 bases, 12 bases remained unmatched. The sequence was collected from a human donor in good health (CMV status not recorded). Some clones in this sample may be carry-over from other donors' samples. The sequenced sample was cultured CD8+ T cells from PBMCs, obtained from culture after CMV antigen stimulation. This sequence joins TRBV28 and TRBJ1-6, with TRBD1 identical over 8 bases. CDR3 sequence reads: CASIRRTGWGSPLHF. CDR3 in DNA: TGTGCCAGCATAAGGCGGACAGGGTGGGGATCACCCCTCCACTTT.